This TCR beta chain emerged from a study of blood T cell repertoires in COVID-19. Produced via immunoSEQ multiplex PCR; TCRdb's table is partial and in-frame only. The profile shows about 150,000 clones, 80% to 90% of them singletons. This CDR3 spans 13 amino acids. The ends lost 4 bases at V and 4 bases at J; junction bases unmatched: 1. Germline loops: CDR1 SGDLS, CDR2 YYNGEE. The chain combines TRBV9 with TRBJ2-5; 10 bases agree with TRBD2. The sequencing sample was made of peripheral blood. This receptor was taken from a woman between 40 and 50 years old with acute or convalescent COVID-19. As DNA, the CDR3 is TGTGCCAGCAGCCTAGCGGGAGTAGAGACCCAGTACTTC. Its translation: CASSLAGVETQYF.